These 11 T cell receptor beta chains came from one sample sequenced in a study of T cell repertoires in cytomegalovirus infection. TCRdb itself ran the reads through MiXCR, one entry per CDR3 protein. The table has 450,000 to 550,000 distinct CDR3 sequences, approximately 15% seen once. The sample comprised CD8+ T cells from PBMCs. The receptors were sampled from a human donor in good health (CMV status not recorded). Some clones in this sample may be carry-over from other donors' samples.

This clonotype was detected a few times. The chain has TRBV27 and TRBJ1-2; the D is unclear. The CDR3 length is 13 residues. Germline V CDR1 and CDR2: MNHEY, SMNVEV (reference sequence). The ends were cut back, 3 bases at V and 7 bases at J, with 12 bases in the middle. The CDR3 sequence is CASSFSPSSGYTF. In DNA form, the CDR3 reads TGTGCCAGCAGTTTTTCTCCCAGTAGTGGCTACACCTTC.

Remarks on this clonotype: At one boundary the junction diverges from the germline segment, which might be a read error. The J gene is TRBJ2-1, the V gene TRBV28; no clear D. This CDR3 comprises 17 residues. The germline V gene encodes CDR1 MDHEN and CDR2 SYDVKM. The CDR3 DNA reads TGTGCCAGAAGTTTGACCGGTACCCAGAGCTCCTACAATGAGCAGTTCTTC. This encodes CARSLTGTQSSYNEQFF. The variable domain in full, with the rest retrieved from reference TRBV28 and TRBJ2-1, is DVKVTQSSRYLVKRTGEKVFLECVQDMDHENMFWYRQDPGLGLRLIYFSYDVKMKEKGDIPEGYSVSREKKERFSLILESASTNQTSMYLCARSLTGTQSSYNEQFFGPGTRLTVL.

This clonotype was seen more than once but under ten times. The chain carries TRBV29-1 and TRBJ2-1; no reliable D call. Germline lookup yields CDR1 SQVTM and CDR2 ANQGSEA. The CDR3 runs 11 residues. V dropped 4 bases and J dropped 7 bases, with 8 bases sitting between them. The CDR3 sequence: CSVGSWNEQFF. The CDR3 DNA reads TGCAGCGTTGGGAGCTGGAATGAGCAGTTCTTC.

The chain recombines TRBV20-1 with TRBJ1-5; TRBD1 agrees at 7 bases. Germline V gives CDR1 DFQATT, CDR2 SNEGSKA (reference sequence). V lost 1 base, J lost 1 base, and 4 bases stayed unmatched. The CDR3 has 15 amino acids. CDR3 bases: TGCAGTGCTAGAGTCGAGGACAGGAGCAATCAGCCCCAGCATTTT. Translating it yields CSARVEDRSNQPQHF.

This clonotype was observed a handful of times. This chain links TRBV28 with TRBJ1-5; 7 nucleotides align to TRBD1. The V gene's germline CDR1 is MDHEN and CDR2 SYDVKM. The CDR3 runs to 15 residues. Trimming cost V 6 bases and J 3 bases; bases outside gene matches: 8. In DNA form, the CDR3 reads TGTGCCAGCAGGGGGACAGCTTGGGCCAATCAGCCCCAGCATTTT. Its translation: CASRGTAWANQPQHF.

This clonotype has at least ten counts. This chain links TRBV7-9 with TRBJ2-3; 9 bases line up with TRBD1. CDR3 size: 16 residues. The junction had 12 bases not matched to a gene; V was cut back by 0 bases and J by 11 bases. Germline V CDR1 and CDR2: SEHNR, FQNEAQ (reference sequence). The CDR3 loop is CASSLAPGQGLPGQYF. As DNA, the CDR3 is TGTGCCAGCAGCTTAGCGCCGGGACAGGGTTTACCGGGGCAGTATTTT.

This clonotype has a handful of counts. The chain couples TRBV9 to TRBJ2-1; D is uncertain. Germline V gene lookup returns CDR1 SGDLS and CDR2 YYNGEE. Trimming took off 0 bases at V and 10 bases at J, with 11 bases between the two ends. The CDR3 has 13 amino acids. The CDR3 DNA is TGTGCCAGCAGCGTAGGTAGCAGACTGGAGCAGTTCTTC. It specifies CASSVGSRLEQFF.

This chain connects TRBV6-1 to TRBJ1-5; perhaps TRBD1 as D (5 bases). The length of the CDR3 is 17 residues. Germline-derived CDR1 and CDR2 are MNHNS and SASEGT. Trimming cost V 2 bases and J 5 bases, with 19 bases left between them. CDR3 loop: CASSEQAGPILDQPQHF. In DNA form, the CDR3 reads TGTGCCAGCAGTGAACAGGCAGGGCCTATTCTTGATCAGCCCCAGCATTTT.

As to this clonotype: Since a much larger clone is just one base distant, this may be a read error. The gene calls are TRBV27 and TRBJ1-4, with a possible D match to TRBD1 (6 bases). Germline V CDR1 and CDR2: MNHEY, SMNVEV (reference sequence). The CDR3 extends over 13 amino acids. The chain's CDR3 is CASSSGTLEKLSF. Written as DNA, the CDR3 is TGTGCCAGCAGTTCCGGGACACTTGAAAAACTGTCTTTT. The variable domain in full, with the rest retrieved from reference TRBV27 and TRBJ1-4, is EAQVTQNPRYLITVTGKKLTVTCSQNMNHEYMSWYRQDPGLGLRQIYYSMNVEVTDKGDVPEGYKVSRKEKRNFPLILESPSPNQTSLYFCASSSGTLEKLSFGSGTQLSVL.

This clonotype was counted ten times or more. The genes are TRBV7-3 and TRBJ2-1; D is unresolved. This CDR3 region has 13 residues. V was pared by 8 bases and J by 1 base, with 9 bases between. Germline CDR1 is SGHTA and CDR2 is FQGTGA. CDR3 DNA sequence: TGTGCCAGCTCTGAATATTCCTACAATGAGCAGTTCTTC. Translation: CASSEYSYNEQFF.

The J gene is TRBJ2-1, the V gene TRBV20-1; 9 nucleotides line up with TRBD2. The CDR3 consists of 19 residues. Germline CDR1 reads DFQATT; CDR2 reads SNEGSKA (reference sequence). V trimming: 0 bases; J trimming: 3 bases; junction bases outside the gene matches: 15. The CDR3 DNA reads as TGCAGTGCTAGAGAACCACCCAAGCTAGCGGGAAAGAACTACAATGAGCAGTTCTTC. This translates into CSAREPPKLAGKNYNEQFF.